One sample yielded the 19 T cell receptor beta chains listed below, sequenced in a study of T cells in localized non-small cell lung cancer. The protocol was immunoSEQ multiplex PCR, while the TCRdb copy is restricted to in-frame clones and leaves out a portion. The sample lists about 25,000 clones, 70% to 90% occurring once. The source material was peripheral blood, sampled before any cancer treatment. The receptors originated from a male donor older than 55 with stage II squamous cell lung carcinoma.

The V gene is TRBV7-2, the J gene TRBJ1-3, with 8 bases that match TRBD1. V was clipped by 5 bases and J by 4 bases; unmatched bases: 4. This CDR3 spans 14 amino acids. CDR1 and CDR2 (germline): SGHTA, FQGNSA. The CDR3 loop is CASSRQGRGNTIYF. CDR3 sequence (DNA): TGTGCCAGCAGCCGACAGGGGAGGGGAAACACCATATATTTT.

This chain uses TRBV14 with TRBJ1-1, with 10 bases fitting TRBD1. Germline V lookup: CDR1 SGHDN, CDR2 FVKESK. This CDR3 region has 19 residues. The V segment lost 4 bases and the J segment 2 bases; nucleotides outside the gene matches: 16. CDR3 residues: CASSPYPGTGAHKNTEAFF. CDR3 sequence (DNA): TGTGCCAGCAGCCCCTACCCCGGGACAGGGGCGCATAAAAACACTGAAGCTTTCTTT.

V gene TRBV19 combines with J gene TRBJ1-5; perhaps TRBD1 as D (5 bases). The V end lost 8 bases, the J end lost 0 bases, and 14 bases lay between the germline ends. CDR1 is LNHDA, CDR2 SQIVND, per germline (reference sequence). The CDR3 contains 15 residues. This CDR3 reads CASLSGGYSNQPQHF. The CDR3 DNA is TGTGCCAGTCTCTCGGGGGGATATAGCAATCAGCCCCAGCATTTT.

The J gene is TRBJ2-7, the V gene TRBV6-1; no definite D call. There are 14 residues in the CDR3. Germline V CDR1 and CDR2: MNHNS, SASEGT. V shed 2 bases and J shed 6 bases, with 14 bases lying between them. The CDR3 bases are TGTGCCAGCAGTGAAAGGAGCCCGAGAGGCGAGCAGTACTTC. Translated: CASSERSPRGEQYF.

This clone has only a few counts. The chain carries TRBV15 and TRBJ1-2, with a tentative D call TRBD1 (5 bases). The germline V and J ends were trimmed by 0 bases and 4 bases, with 12 bases remaining between them. Germline V gene lookup returns CDR1 LNHNV and CDR2 YYDKDF (reference sequence). The CDR3 totals 15 residues. CDR3 amino acids: CATSRDQGPFYGYTF. CDR3 DNA sequence: TGTGCCACCAGCAGAGACCAGGGCCCTTTCTATGGCTACACCTTC.

This chain connects TRBV6-1 to TRBJ1-2; the D is unclear. Between the trimmed V and J ends, which lost 8 bases and 3 bases, there was a span of 13 bases. CDR3 length equals 13 residues. CDR1 MNHNS and CDR2 SASEGT come from the germline V gene. The CDR3 DNA reads as TGTGCCAGCGAACGGACGGATCACTATGGCTACACCTTC. It yields the protein CASERTDHYGYTF.

The chain employs TRBV13 and TRBJ2-1; a possible D gene is TRBD2 (5 bases). The CDR3 has 13 amino acids. V lost 2 bases and J lost 6, with 8 bases in between. Germline CDR1 PRHDT, CDR2 FYEKMQ (reference sequence). CDR3 residues: CASSLNSGNEQFF. The CDR3 coding sequence is TGTGCCAGCAGCTTAAACAGCGGCAATGAGCAGTTCTTC.

The genes are TRBV5-1 and TRBJ1-1; 7 bases align to TRBD1. Per the germline V gene, CDR1 is SGHRS and CDR2 is YFSETQ. V shed 5 bases and J 1 base; nucleotides not matched to a gene: 5. The length of the CDR3 is 14 residues. CDR3 nucleotides: TGCGCCAGCAGGGGGACAGAAAGGAACACTGAAGCTTTCTTT. Its protein is CASRGTERNTEAFF.

The gene calls are TRBV7-2 and TRBJ2-1, with 9 bases that match TRBD2. The junction had 5 bases not matched to a gene; V was cut back by 8 bases and J by 3 bases. Germline CDR1 SGHTA, CDR2 FQGNSA. The CDR3 totals 14 residues. CDR3 residues: CASGGGALYNEQFF. CDR3 bases: TGTGCCAGCGGCGGGGGGGCCCTCTACAATGAGCAGTTCTTC.

The rearrangement uses TRBV19 and TRBJ2-5, with D perhaps TRBD1 or TRBD2 (5 bases each). Germline V gene data show CDR1 as LNHDA and CDR2 as SQIVND (reference sequence). The CDR3 sequence is 14 residues long. V lost 6 bases and J 7 bases, leaving 18 bases between the germline ends. CDR3 DNA sequence: TGTGCCAGTAGGAGCCGGGACCCATCGGGGACCCAGTACTTC. Its translation is CASRSRDPSGTQYF. Based on the CDR3 plus reference TRBV19 and TRBJ2-5, the full variable domain is DGGITQSPKYLFRKEGQNVTLSCEQNLNHDAMYWYRQDPGQGLRLIYYSQIVNDFQKGDIAEGYSVSREKKESFPLTVTSAQKNPTAFYLCASRSRDPSGTQYFGPGTRLLVL.

The chain recombines TRBV6-1 with TRBJ2-5; D gene uncertain. V was cut by 4 bases and J by 5 bases, with 11 bases left in between. CDR1 is MNHNS and CDR2 is SASEGT in the germline V gene. CDR3 length: 13 amino acids. The CDR3 spells CASSVSRKETQYF. As DNA, the CDR3 is TGTGCCAGCAGTGTTAGTAGAAAGGAGACCCAGTACTTC.

V gene TRBV16 combines with J gene TRBJ1-2, with unresolved D. CDR1 KGHSY and CDR2 FQNENV come from the germline V gene. Trimming pared 2 bases from V and 2 bases from J, leaving 9 bases between. The CDR3 length is 14 residues. CDR3 loop: CASSQTQVNYGYTF. Written as DNA, the CDR3 is TGTGCCAGCAGCCAAACTCAGGTGAACTATGGCTACACCTTC.

Here the CDR3 DNA reads TGTGCCAGCAGAGAAACAGGGGGGTCCTACAATGAGCAGTTCTTC. This translates into CASRETGGSYNEQFF. The V gene is TRBV6-5, the J gene TRBJ2-1, with TRBD1 matching 8 bases. CDR1 and CDR2 from the germline V gene are MNHEY and SVGAGI. The CDR3 is 15 residues long. V lost 6 bases to trimming and J lost 1 base; unmatched junction nucleotides: 5.

The rearrangement uses TRBV7-2 and TRBJ2-1; 13 bases agree with TRBD2. This CDR3 is 16 amino acids long. V lost 3 bases to trimming and J lost 7 bases; unmatched junction nucleotides: 6. Per germline, CDR1 SGHTA and CDR2 FQGNSA. The CDR3 nucleotides are TGTGCCAGCAGCTTTACGACTAGCGGGAGGTTGAATGAGCAGTTCTTC. This translates into CASSFTTSGRLNEQFF.

The V gene is TRBV2, the J gene TRBJ1-5; 12 bases agree with TRBD1. CDR1 is SNHLY and CDR2 is FYNNEI in the germline V gene. J gave up 4 bases and V 6 bases, and 10 bases lay outside the gene matches. This CDR3 is built from 17 residues. CDR3 DNA: TGTGCCAGCAGGGTGGACCGGGACAGGGGGCTGAATCAGCCCCAGCATTTT. Amino acid sequence: CASRVDRDRGLNQPQHF. The full variable domain, in which reference TRBV2 and TRBJ1-5 provide the parts outside the CDR3, is EPEVTQTPSHQVTQMGQEVILRCVPISNHLYFYWYRQILGQKVEFLVSFYNNEISEKSEIFDDQFSVERPDGSNFTLKIRSTKLEDSAMYFCASRVDRDRGLNQPQHFGDGTRLSIL.

The chain uses TRBV25-1 and TRBJ2-1; no definite D call. The germline V gene encodes CDR1 MGHDK and CDR2 SYGVNS. Trimming cost V 1 base and J 7 bases, with 8 bases left between them. The CDR3 runs 13 residues. The CDR3 coding sequence is TGTGCCAGCAGTGAATCCGTTACTAATGAGCAGTTCTTC. It codes for CASSESVTNEQFF. The whole variable domain, remainder taken from reference TRBV25-1 and TRBJ2-1, is EADIYQTPRYLVIGTGKKITLECSQTMGHDKMYWYQQDPGMELHLIHYSYGVNSTEKGDLSSESTVSRIRTEHFPLTLESARPSHTSQYLCASSESVTNEQFFGPGTRLTVL.

V gene TRBV7-9 combines with J gene TRBJ1-1; D not certain. V gave up 3 bases and J gave up 4 bases, with 3 bases separating them. CDR3 size: 11 residues. In germline, CDR1 is SEHNR, CDR2 FQNEAQ (reference sequence). CDR3 amino acids: CASSFGTEAFF. Here the CDR3 DNA reads TGTGCCAGCAGCTTCGGCACTGAAGCTTTCTTT.

This rearrangement joins TRBV6-1 to TRBJ1-1, with D perhaps matching TRBD1 (5 bases). Germline loops: CDR1 MNHNS, CDR2 SASEGT. The CDR3 extends over 14 amino acids. V dropped 5 bases and J dropped 11 bases, with 21 bases sitting between them. CDR3 nucleotides: TGTGCCAGCAGTCCGGGACCCTTTCAATGTTGTGCTTTCTTT. This translates into CASSPGPFQCCAFF.

The chain carries TRBV27 and TRBJ2-1; 12 nucleotides line up with TRBD2. V trimming: 6 bases; J trimming: 7 bases; junction bases outside the gene matches: 13. CDR1 MNHEY and CDR2 SMNVEV come from the germline V gene (reference sequence). There are 17 residues in the CDR3. For the CDR3, the DNA is TGTGCCAGCAGGGGCCAGACTAGCGGGAGAGTGCGGAATGAGCAGTTCTTC. This translates into CASRGQTSGRVRNEQFF.